What follows describes a single T cell receptor (beta chain). The CDR3 has 13 residues. V dropped 7 bases and J dropped 3; count of bases not matched to a gene: 5. The germline V gene encodes CDR1 ENHRY and CDR2 SYGVKD. Here immunoSEQ multiplex PCR was the method, and the copy in TCRdb shows in-frame clones only, minus some. The sample records over 100,000 clones, approximately 86% being singletons. This entry comes from a study of blood T cell repertoires in COVID-19. This receptor was identified in a woman between 70 and 85 years old with COVID-19, enrolled during active disease. Source material: peripheral blood. The gene calls are TRBV10-3 and TRBJ2-7; 8 nucleotides agree with TRBD1. This CDR3 is CAIKGDRSYEQYF. The DNA of the CDR3 is TGTGCCATCAAGGGGGACAGGAGCTACGAGCAGTACTTC.